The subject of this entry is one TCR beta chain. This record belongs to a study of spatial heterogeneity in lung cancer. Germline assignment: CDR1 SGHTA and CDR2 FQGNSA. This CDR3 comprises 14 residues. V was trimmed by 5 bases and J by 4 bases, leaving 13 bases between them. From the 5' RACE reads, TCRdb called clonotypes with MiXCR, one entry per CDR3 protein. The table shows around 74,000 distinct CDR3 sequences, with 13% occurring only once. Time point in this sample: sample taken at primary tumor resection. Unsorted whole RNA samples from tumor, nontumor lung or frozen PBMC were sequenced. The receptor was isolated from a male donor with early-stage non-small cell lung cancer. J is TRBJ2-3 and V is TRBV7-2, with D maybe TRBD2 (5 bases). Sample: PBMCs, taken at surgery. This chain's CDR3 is CASSRDYPADTQYF. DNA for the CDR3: TGTGCCAGCAGCAGAGACTATCCGGCAGATACGCAGTATTTT. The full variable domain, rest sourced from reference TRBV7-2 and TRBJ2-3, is GAGVSQSPSNKVTEKGKDVELRCDPISGHTALYWYRQSLGQGLEFLIYFQGNSAPDKSGLPSDRFSAERTGGSVSTLTIQRTQQEDSAVYLCASSRDYPADTQYFGPGTRLTVL.